Sequencing of this TCR beta chain was carried out in a study of cytomegalovirus exposure and HLA in healthy donors. General study findings and limits: A prior analysis recorded that most TCR beta V segments were productive about 90% or about 30% of the time. The authors later linked a missense DCLRE1C variant to TCR beta V- and J-gene trimming.

This CDR3 is built from 16 residues. J lost 0 bases, V lost 3 bases, and 4 bases had no gene match. Germline V gives CDR1 SGHRS, CDR2 YFSETQ. For this clone: The antigen remains undetermined.

The PCR was carried out with 60 Vbeta primers and 13 Jbeta primers. The protocol was immunoSEQ multiplex PCR, while the TCRdb copy is restricted to in-frame clones and leaves out a portion. The profile covers roughly 130,000 clones, with around 83% appearing a single time and around 1.2% taken by the ten largest. The source of this sequence is a girl aged 2 to 9 in good health and CMV-seronegative. The chain links TRBV5-1 to TRBJ1-2, with 11 bases that match TRBD1. Material for sequencing was PBMCs. DNA for the CDR3: TGCGCCAGCAGCTACGGACAGGGGGCGTCTAACTATGGCTACACCTTC. Its translation is CASSYGQGASNYGYTF.